Included here is one T cell receptor (beta chain) sequence, with context. TCRdb keeps only in-frame clones here, not all; method: immunoSEQ multiplex PCR. The data contain more than 90,000 clones, approximately 70% of them singletons. This entry comes from a study of blood T cell repertoires in COVID-19. Study information: Sources were T cells, B-cell-depleted T cells, or PBMCs; the material itself was cDNA or gDNA.

The trim removed 5 bases at V and 1 base at J, leaving 4 bases unmatched. Looked up from germline, CDR1 is ENHRY and CDR2 is SYGVKD. This CDR3 is built from 14 residues. The TCR comes from an older woman in a cohort sampled during active or convalescent COVID-19. The gene calls are TRBV10-3 and TRBJ1-2, with TRBD1 matching over 7 bases. Specimen: peripheral blood. CDR3 bases: TGTGCCATCAGTCCCGGGACAGATAACTATGGCTACACCTTC. It translates to CAISPGTDNYGYTF.